This is a list of T cell receptor beta chains from one sample in a study of CD8 T cells in ankylosing spondylitis. One entry per CDR3 protein, called by TCRdb with MiXCR from the 5' RACE reads. The sample lists 250,000 to 400,000 distinct CDR3 sequences; 11% were seen once. The sample taken for sequencing was blood, either unsorted or a sorted T cell fraction (not recorded which). The receptors stem from a female donor with ankylosing spondylitis or in good health (not recorded which). CDR3s include the opening cysteine and the closing phenylalanine or tryptophan. The order of the fields is J gene, D gene, V gene, clone size, CDR3 protein, CDR3 DNA. The D gene is left open where the match is weak. Clone size appears in some rows only: once, few, many, or a class for an expanded clone.

j_call: TRBJ2-7
d_call: TRBD2
v_call: TRBV20-1
clone_size: NA
cdr3_aa: CSARDPRLAGYYEQYF
cdr3_nt: TGCAGTGCTAGAGATCCCAGACTAGCGGGTTACTACGAGCAGTACTTC

j_call: TRBJ2-1
d_call: TRBD2
v_call: TRBV10-3
clone_size: few
cdr3_aa: CASRTSGARGLNEQFF
cdr3_nt: TGTGCCTCCCGGACTAGCGGGGCTAGAGGGCTCAATGAGCAGTTCTTC

j_call: TRBJ2-3
d_call: TRBD1
v_call: TRBV5-5
clone_size: many
cdr3_aa: CARRSTGALATQYF
cdr3_nt: TGTGCCAGGAGGAGTACAGGGGCCCTCGCTACGCAGTATTTT

j_call: TRBJ2-1
d_call: TRBD2
v_call: TRBV5-1
clone_size: NA
cdr3_aa: CASSFAGGPAEQFF
cdr3_nt: TGCGCCAGCAGCTTCGCGGGAGGGCCAGCTGAGCAGTTCTTC

j_call: TRBJ2-3
d_call: TRBD2
v_call: TRBV20-1
clone_size: many
cdr3_aa: CSATAQRGLTDTQYF
cdr3_nt: TGCAGTGCAACCGCCCAGCGGGGGTTGACAGATACGCAGTATTTT

j_call: TRBJ2-2
d_call: NA
v_call: TRBV29-1
clone_size: many
cdr3_aa: CSVVGGNGELFF
cdr3_nt: TGCAGCGTTGTAGGAGGGAACGGGGAGCTGTTTTTT

j_call: TRBJ2-1
d_call: NA
v_call: TRBV11-2
clone_size: many
cdr3_aa: CASSLELATEQFF
cdr3_nt: TGTGCCAGCAGCTTAGAGCTAGCGACAGAGCAGTTCTTC

j_call: TRBJ2-1
d_call: NA
v_call: TRBV20-1
clone_size: many
cdr3_aa: CSAMREAYNEQFF
cdr3_nt: TGCAGTGCTATGAGGGAGGCCTACAATGAGCAGTTCTTC

j_call: TRBJ2-7
d_call: NA
v_call: TRBV29-1
clone_size: many
cdr3_aa: CSASTIQEQYF
cdr3_nt: TGCAGCGCCTCCACGATACAGGAGCAGTACTTC

j_call: TRBJ2-3
d_call: TRBD2
v_call: TRBV20-1
clone_size: NA
cdr3_aa: CSAPPGLAASTDTQYF
cdr3_nt: TGCAGTGCTCCACCCGGACTAGCAGCTAGCACAGATACGCAGTATTTT

j_call: TRBJ1-2
d_call: NA
v_call: TRBV15
clone_size: few
cdr3_aa: CATSRGGQSSANYGYTF
cdr3_nt: TGTGCCACCAGCAGAGGAGGACAGTCATCAGCTAACTATGGCTACACCTTC

j_call: TRBJ2-1
d_call: TRBD2
v_call: TRBV6-1
clone_size: NA
cdr3_aa: CASKSGRDYNEQFF
cdr3_nt: TGTGCCAGCAAGAGCGGGAGGGACTACAATGAGCAGTTCTTC

j_call: TRBJ2-7
d_call: NA
v_call: TRBV20-1
clone_size: many
cdr3_aa: CSASSGHGLGEQYF
cdr3_nt: TGCAGTGCTAGCTCAGGGCACGGCCTAGGGGAGCAGTACTTC

j_call: TRBJ1-6
d_call: NA
v_call: TRBV20-1
clone_size: few
cdr3_aa: CSARDHRGGYKNSPLHF
cdr3_nt: TGCAGTGCTAGAGACCACCGTGGGGGGTACAAGAATTCACCCCTCCACTTT

j_call: TRBJ1-1
d_call: NA
v_call: TRBV7-8
clone_size: many
cdr3_aa: CASSDRGGWDTEAFF
cdr3_nt: TGTGCCAGCAGCGACCGAGGAGGGTGGGACACTGAAGCTTTCTTT

j_call: TRBJ1-1
d_call: NA
v_call: TRBV20-1
clone_size: few
cdr3_aa: CSANQGLNTEAFF
cdr3_nt: TGCAGTGCTAACCAGGGGTTGAACACTGAAGCTTTCTTT

j_call: TRBJ1-6
d_call: NA
v_call: TRBV7-6
clone_size: NA
cdr3_aa: CASSFGQGSYNSPLHF
cdr3_nt: TGTGCCAGCAGCTTTGGGCAGGGCTCCTATAATTCACCCCTCCACTTT

j_call: TRBJ1-1
d_call: NA
v_call: TRBV20-1
clone_size: many
cdr3_aa: CSAGPRLPNTEAFF
cdr3_nt: TGCAGTGCGGGACCGCGACTGCCGAACACTGAAGCTTTCTTT